This T cell receptor beta chain was captured by sequencing in a study of read filtering for tumor transcriptome and immune sequencing. Study-wide results and caveats: IR-seq and RNA-seq agreed better without single-read clonotypes. Compared with RNA-seq, IR-seq gave much higher clonotype depth and reliability. In IR-seq, single-read clonotypes were 75% to 90% of clonotypes but 3.5% to 4% of reads.

Between the trimmed V and J ends, which lost 3 bases and 0 bases, there was a span of 11 bases. This CDR3 region has 15 residues. Germline assignment: CDR1 SGHAT and CDR2 FQNNGV. Every patient had bone marrow sampled while the disease was active. The library was built from around 380 ng RNA with molecular barcoded adaptors for alpha/delta and beta/gamma chains. One entry per CDR3 protein results from TCRdb running MiXCR on the reads. The sample gives roughly 61,000 distinct CDR3 sequences, roughly an eighth of which show up once; more than 15% is in the top ten. This clonotype showed up many times. The antigen remains unidentified.

Material for sequencing was a population of CD138-negative cells sorted from bone marrow. The clonotype comes from a donor at least 40 years old with multiple myeloma. The chain couples TRBV11-2 to TRBJ1-1; maybe TRBD1 (6 bases). As DNA, the CDR3 is TGTGCCAGCAGCTTCTTCAGGGGTTTGAACACTGAAGCTTTCTTT. It translates to CASSFFRGLNTEAFF. The full variable domain, with the rest looked up from reference TRBV11-2 and TRBJ1-1, is EAGVAQSPRYKIIEKRQSVAFWCNPISGHATLYWYQQILGQGPKLLIQFQNNGVVDDSQLPKDRFSAERLKGVDSTLKIQPAKLEDSAVYLCASSFFRGLNTEAFFGQGTRLTVV.